A single T cell receptor (beta chain) is shown here with its context. The antigen this receptor binds is unknown. The sample holds no much larger clone one base away, and base qualities are not on file. This record comes from a study of TIL therapy for anti-PD-1-resistant metastatic lung cancer (dated by TCRdb to about 2021). Concerning the study at large: Tumors were harvested before any PD-1/PD-L1 blockade; patients then received nivolumab, and those progressing received lymphodepletion, expanded TIL infusion and IL-2. T cell receptor beta sequencing of tumor and peripheral blood served to follow clonotypes across the tumor, the expanded TIL product, and serial blood samples. A median non-synonymous tumor mutation burden of 1.5 mutations per megabase was determined across the cohort by whole-exome sequencing. The cohort was composed predominantly of lung adenocarcinoma, with a few EGFR-mutant and two ALK-rearranged tumors included, and half of patients were identified as current or former smokers. Enrolled patients had a median age of approximately 49 years (range roughly 38-75) and a median tumor PD-L1 proportion score of 4.5% to 6.5%.

The CDR3 runs 11 residues from the cysteine to the phenylalanine. Just the 33-base CDR3 DNA is kept, in frame starting at base 1. As encoded in the germline V gene (reference sequence), CDR1 is DFQATT while CDR2 is SNEGSKA. Using bias-controlled multiplex PCR with the immunoSEQ v3 hsTCRB kit, the TCR beta CDR3 regions were amplified from genomic DNA. The TCR libraries were sequenced on an Illumina NextSeq 500 to roughly 1.8 million read pairs for survey level or about 4.5-6 million read pairs for deep level. The original methods were these. V, D and J genes were assigned, non-productive sequences were removed, and clonality was reported by immunoSEQ Analyzer software. To compare repertoires between infused TIL and blood, productive Simpson clonality was used along with the Morisita overlap index of productive TRB rearrangements. Absolute clonotype counts in blood were estimated by multiplying the lymphocyte count by the CD3+ fraction and by the productive frequency of the clone. Held by TCRdb, this immuneACCESS table contains in-frame sequences only and omits some clones. Under half of the omission traces to an unresolved V gene where checked; the cause of the rest is unknown. D and trimming were read from the DNA, whereas the V and J calls and clone size are those reported in that table. For this sample the table gives under 65,000 clones, of which 75% to 85% were detected only once. About 2.8% of the sample goes to the ten largest clones.

The sample's time point label is to be understood as: pre-treatment sample, taken before nivolumab and TIL therapy. Adults with stage 4 NSCLC were enrolled from late 2017 to early 2020 in a dual-center phase I trial. The samples were obtained from a phase I trial that was single-arm and open-label and tested tumor-infiltrating lymphocyte therapy combined with nivolumab in advanced non-small cell lung cancer. Blood mononuclear cells from EDTA tubes were isolated by Ficoll gradient, snap-frozen as pellets, and DNA was extracted with a Qiagen mini-prep kit. Beyond this particular receptor, the publication reports: The cohort was highly selected, with more treatment-naive, never-smoker and oncogene-addicted patients than typical, limiting generalizability. Clonotypes from the infused TIL partially replaced the baseline peripheral repertoire and then declined over months, and persistence showed no apparent association with response. The study protocol defined all tumor marker inferences as exploratory.

The sample was blood, taken at baseline. The chain couples TRBV20-1 to TRBJ1-1, with the D segment identity uncertain. This clonotype was sampled from a person aged 25 to 79 with non-small cell lung cancer. The nucleotides read TGCACCCAGGACTCGGGCTTTGAAGCTTTCTTT. This translates into CTQDSGFEAFF.